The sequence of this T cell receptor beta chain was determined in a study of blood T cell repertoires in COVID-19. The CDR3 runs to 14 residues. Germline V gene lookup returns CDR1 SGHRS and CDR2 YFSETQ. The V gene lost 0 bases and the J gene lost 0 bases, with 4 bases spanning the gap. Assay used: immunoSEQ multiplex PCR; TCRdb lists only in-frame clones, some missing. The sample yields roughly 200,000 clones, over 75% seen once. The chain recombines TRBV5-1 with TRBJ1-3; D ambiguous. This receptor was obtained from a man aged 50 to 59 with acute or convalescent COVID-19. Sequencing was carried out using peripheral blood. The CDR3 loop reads CASSLGYSGNTIYF. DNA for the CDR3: TGCGCCAGCAGCTTGGGTTACTCTGGAAACACCATATATTTT.